Each of the 18 T cell receptor beta chains below was sequenced from the same sample in a study of shared T cell receptors in the human thymus. Profiled with immunoSEQ multiplex PCR; TCRdb holds only in-frame clones, not every one. The sample contains almost 550,000 clones, 75% to 85% of which appear only once. The same sample was also studied in work on human thymus T cells.

The source material was thymocytes. The receptor source for this set is a boy under two years old with a congenital heart defect.

This rearrangement joins TRBV6-1 to TRBJ2-7, with a possible D match to TRBD1 (5 bases). V lost 7 bases and J lost 4, with 11 bases in between. The CDR3 is made up of 12 amino acids. Germline lookup yields CDR1 MNHNS and CDR2 SASEGT. CDR3 in DNA: TGTGCCAGCATCGACAGAGATTACGAGCAGTACTTC. Protein: CASIDRDYEQYF.

This chain connects TRBV6-5 to TRBJ2-5; a weak D match, TRBD2 (6 bases). The end of the DNA fits TRBJ2-7 better, so the J call may be wrong. There are 11 residues in the CDR3. CDR1 is MNHEY, CDR2 SVGAGI, per germline. The CDR3 DNA sequence: TGTGCCAGCGGGACTCGCTGCGAGCAGTACTTC. Translated, it gives CASGTRCEQYF.

The chain uses TRBV5-1 and TRBJ2-3, with 9 bases identical to TRBD2. Germline CDR1 SGHRS, CDR2 YFSETQ. This CDR3 is built from 16 residues. Trimming removed 5 bases from V and 6 bases from J; junction bases left unmatched: 13. The CDR3 region has the DNA TGCGCCAGCAGGTTAGCGGTAGCGGGAGTTATGGATACGCAGTATTTT. It yields the protein CASRLAVAGVMDTQYF.

This sequence joins TRBV11-3 and TRBJ1-2; maybe TRBD1 (5 bases). V shed 2 bases and J shed 2 bases, with 9 bases lying between them. Germline CDR1 reads SGHNT; CDR2 reads YENEEA. This CDR3 has 14 amino acids. CDR3 bases: TGTGCCAGCAGCTTAAGCCAGGGCAACTATGGCTACACCTTC. It translates to CASSLSQGNYGYTF.

This clone has more than one count but fewer than ten. The chain recombines TRBV7-2 with TRBJ2-1; 14 nucleotides agree with TRBD2. V lost 5 bases to trimming and J lost 4 bases; unmatched junction nucleotides: 10. Germline values: CDR1 SGHTA, CDR2 FQGNSA. The CDR3 length is 18 residues. The CDR3 loop is CASSPGTSGRRSYNEQFF. CDR3 DNA: TGTGCCAGCAGCCCTGGGACTAGCGGGAGAAGATCATACAATGAGCAGTTCTTC.

About this clone itself: This likely comes from a read error, as the CDR3 has no conserved phenylalanine or tryptophan at its end. Because the CDR3's place on the DNA is in doubt, the DNA is left out and the CDR3 is given as listed by TCRdb. The chain joins TRBV6-4 to TRBJ2-3; the table gives TRBD1 as D, unverified against the DNA. In germline, CDR1 is MRHNA, CDR2 SNTAGT. The CDR3 totals 8 residues, both ends included. The CDR3 loop is CASPPQVS.

The rearrangement uses TRBV28 and TRBJ2-3, with 7 bases that match TRBD1. Per the germline V gene, CDR1 is MDHEN and CDR2 is SYDVKM. V was pared by 5 bases and J by 3 bases, with 8 bases of the junction left unmatched. The CDR3 consists of 15 residues. DNA for the CDR3: TGTGCCAGCAGTCACCGGGACAGTCATACAGATACGCAGTATTTT. Its translation: CASSHRDSHTDTQYF.

The chain recombines TRBV27 with TRBJ1-5; no firm D call. The germline V gene has CDR1 MNHEY and CDR2 SMNVEV (reference sequence). Deletions cut 3 bases from V and 6 bases from J, with 9 bases between. The CDR3 spans 13 residues. This chain's CDR3 is CASSLRAGQPQHF. CDR3 nucleotides: TGTGCCAGCAGTTTGCGGGCCGGTCAGCCCCAGCATTTT.

This clone was seen only a few times. This chain joins TRBV6-5 and TRBJ2-3; weak D call: TRBD2 (6 bases). CDR3 length: 14 amino acids. The V and J ends lost 11 bases and 0 bases respectively, with 15 bases between them. Germline V gene lookup returns CDR1 MNHEY and CDR2 SVGAGI. CDR3 coding DNA: TGTGCCTTCTCAAGGGCGGGGAGCACAGATACGCAGTATTTT. This gives the protein CAFSRAGSTDTQYF.

The rearrangement links TRBV27 to TRBJ1-1, with D unresolved. The V gene's germline CDR1 is MNHEY and CDR2 SMNVEV (reference sequence). The CDR3 is 13 residues long. V lost 1 base, J lost 1 base, and 4 bases lay in between. This CDR3 is CASSLCRNTEAFF. As DNA, the CDR3 is TGTGCCAGCAGTTTATGCAGGAACACTGAAGCTTTCTTT.

The genes are TRBV12-5 and TRBJ2-5, with 12 nucleotides matching TRBD2. The V gene end was trimmed by 1 base and the J gene end by 5 bases; junction bases not matched to a gene: 5. The CDR3 consists of 16 residues. Germline V CDR1 and CDR2: LGHNT, FRNRAP. The CDR3 here is CASGLGLAGVRETQYF. The CDR3 bases are TGTGCTAGTGGTTTGGGACTAGCGGGAGTTAGGGAGACCCAGTACTTC.

The V and J genes are TRBV28 and TRBJ1-5; tentative D call: TRBD1 (5 bases). The CDR3 contains 16 residues. Germline-derived CDR1 and CDR2 are MDHEN and SYDVKM. V was cut by 3 bases and J by 2 bases, with 14 bases left in between. CDR3 sequence: CASSFGGAEGNQPQHF. In nucleotides, the CDR3 is TGTGCCAGCAGTTTCGGAGGGGCTGAGGGCAATCAGCCCCAGCATTTT.

The rearrangement joins TRBV5-1 to TRBJ2-7; the match to TRBD2 covers 10 bases. The V segment lost 4 bases and the J segment 7 bases; nucleotides outside the gene matches: 14. The CDR3 length is 16 residues. The germline CDR1 and CDR2 sequences are SGHRS and YFSETQ. The CDR3 spells CASSLLLSGRAGEQYF. The CDR3 DNA reads as TGCGCCAGCAGCCTCTTACTCAGCGGGAGGGCGGGGGAGCAGTACTTC.

The chain uses TRBV4-3 and TRBJ1-1; a possible D gene is TRBD1 (6 bases). V was clipped by 2 bases and J by 7 bases, with 17 bases between them. The germline V gene has CDR1 LGHNA and CDR2 YSLEER. The CDR3 has 15 amino acids. CDR3 region: CASSQHTGKMGEAFF. CDR3 DNA sequence: TGCGCCAGCAGCCAACATACAGGGAAGATGGGTGAAGCTTTCTTT.

The V gene is TRBV5-6, the J gene TRBJ2-4, with TRBD2 matching over 8 bases. The ends lost 0 bases at V and 5 bases at J; junction bases unmatched: 10. Germline V gives CDR1 SGHDT, CDR2 YYEEEE. The CDR3 runs 17 residues. CDR3 residues: CASSLAQGLVGQNIQYF. The CDR3 DNA reads as TGTGCCAGCAGCTTGGCCCAGGGACTAGTCGGGCAAAACATTCAGTACTTC.

CDR3 nucleotide sequence: TGTGCCAGCAGCTCTAGCCCTAAGGCCCAGTACTTC. Protein sequence: CASSSSPKAQYF. This sequence joins TRBV7-9 and TRBJ2-5, with D perhaps matching TRBD2 (5 bases). Trimming left V 4 bases short and J 9 bases short, with 12 bases between. Germline CDR1 reads SEHNR; CDR2 reads FQNEAQ (reference sequence). The CDR3 runs to 12 residues. The full variable domain, its missing parts supplied by reference TRBV7-9 and TRBJ2-5, is DTGVSQNPRHKITKRGQNVTFRCDPISEHNRLYWYRQTLGQGPEFLTYFQNEAQLEKSRLLSDRFSAERPKGSFSTLEIQRTEQGDSAMYLCASSSSPKAQYFGPGTRLLVL.

This clone occurred a few times. V usage is TRBV5-8 and J usage is TRBJ2-4, with a possible D match to TRBD2 (6 bases). Germline lookup yields CDR1 SGHTS and CDR2 YDEGEE. This CDR3 has 19 amino acids. V shed 6 bases and J shed 0 bases, with 25 bases lying between them. The CDR3 DNA reads TGTGCCAGCACCTTAATCGCACTTGGGACTCGGCTAGCCAAAAACATTCAGTACTTC. It encodes CASTLIALGTRLAKNIQYF.

V gene TRBV4-1 combines with J gene TRBJ1-2, with D possibly being TRBD1 (5 bases). The germline V gene has CDR1 MGHRA and CDR2 YSYEKL. Trimming pared 0 bases from V and 3 bases from J, leaving 17 bases between. This CDR3 contains 17 residues. CDR3 loop: CASSQDRGARFDYGYTF. CDR3 DNA: TGCGCCAGCAGCCAAGATAGGGGCGCCAGGTTCGACTATGGCTACACCTTC.